The clone carrying this T cell receptor beta chain has a single count. Its specificity is not known. Clones were read by immunoSEQ multiplex PCR, and TCRdb kept only the in-frame ones, dropping some. This table holds about 55,000 clones, over 70% found once. This entry comes from a study of OX40 agonist ivuxolimab in advanced cancers. Study-wide findings and caveats: Partial responders at 0.1-3.0 mg/kg had among the lowest clonal expansion.

Germline assignment: CDR1 SGHAT and CDR2 FQNNGV. The CDR3 extends over 14 amino acids. The germline V and J ends were trimmed by 5 bases and 0 bases, with 11 bases remaining between them. This sequence joins TRBV11-2 and TRBJ2-7; D perhaps matches TRBD1 (5 bases). This specimen consisted of CD4+ or CD8+ T cells sorted from blood, obtained in a trial of the OX40 agonist ivuxolimab. The sequence came from an adult with an advanced solid tumor such as melanoma, head and neck, liver or kidney cancer. The CDR3 spells CASSRNRNSYEQYF. The CDR3 DNA follows: TGTGCCAGCAGCCGGAACAGGAACTCCTACGAGCAGTACTTC.